This T cell receptor (beta chain) stems from a study of CD8 T cells in Susac syndrome. General study findings and limits: The study conceded that relatively few individuals underwent its TCR sequencing and HLA analysis.

Sequencing targeted TCR beta in blood CD8+ and CD4+ T cells. The CD8+ and CD4+ T cells were isolated magnetically using a negative isolation approach, whereas the TEMRA cells were enriched by FACS. Germline V lookup: CDR1 MNHEY, CDR2 SMNVEV (reference sequence). The CDR3 is 14 residues long. Unmatched junction bases numbered 1, after V lost 2 bases and J lost 3 bases. About this clonotype: Its antigen remains unidentified.

It was with random hexamers that roughly 0.5 to 1 ug RNA was reverse transcribed. The amplification used immunoSEQ multiplex PCR on TCR beta CDR3; it spanned 54 Vbeta and 13 Jbeta. TCRdb re-called the immunoSEQ multiplex PCR reads with MiXCR, one entry per CDR3 protein. The sample lists approximately 280,000 distinct CDR3 sequences; about 85% were seen once. This TCR came from a human donor with multiple sclerosis. The sample consisted of CD8+ T cells from PBMCs. The chain is built from TRBV27 and TRBJ2-1, with 7 positions matching TRBD2. CDR3 residues: CASSLRDYYNEQFF. As DNA, the CDR3 is TGTGCCAGCAGTTTAAGGGACTACTACAATGAGCAGTTCTTC.